A selection of T cell receptor beta chains follows, all from one sample in a study of glioma-infiltrating T cells. One entry per CDR3 protein results from TCRdb running MiXCR on the multiplex PCR reads. The sample gives some 93,000 distinct CDR3 sequences, approximately 42% of which show up once; 35% to 40% is in the top ten. Sequenced sample: glioma tissue, nonneoplastic brain tissue, or PBMCs (not recorded which). The receptors stem from a human donor with low-grade glioma or glioblastoma, undergoing nonglioma brain surgery, or in good health (not recorded which). Each CDR3 is given with its conserved first and last residue. A D gene is named only where the DNA matches it firmly. Only part of the rows carry a size: once, few, many, or a class if the clone is expanded.

abundance,j_gene,v_gene,d_gene,len,CDR3aa,CDR3nt
many,TRBJ2-3,TRBV4-3,TRBD2,16,CASSLRVSGGPDTQYF,TGCGCCAGCAGCCTAAGAGTTTCGGGAGGGCCAGATACGCAGTATTTT
many,TRBJ1-6,TRBV2,.,11,CASSEARSLHF,TGTGCCAGCAGTGAAGCTCGGTCCCTCCACTTT
.,TRBJ2-1,TRBV20-1,TRBD2,11,CSTSGGNEQFF,TGCAGTACTAGCGGGGGAAATGAGCAGTTCTTC
many,TRBJ1-2,TRBV28,.,15,CASSLEEPLNYGYTF,TGTGCCAGCAGTTTGGAGGAACCCTTAAACTATGGCTACACCTTC
many,TRBJ1-5,TRBV6-1,.,12,CASSTENQPQHF,TGTGCCAGTTCGACAGAGAATCAGCCCCAGCATTTT
.,TRBJ1-2,TRBV19,TRBD1,14,CATSARGQHYCYTF,TGTGCCACTTCGGCCAGGGGGCAACACTATTGCTACACCTTC
few,TRBJ2-2,TRBV29-1,TRBD1,13,CSVLTGGSGELFF,TGCAGCGTTCTAACAGGGGGCTCCGGGGAGCTGTTTTTT
medium-sized,TRBJ1-5,TRBV27,.,14,CASSLGQGNQPQHF,TGTGCCAGCAGTTTAGGGCAGGGAAATCAGCCCCAGCATTTT
many,TRBJ2-1,TRBV10-3,TRBD1,14,CASNRDRTYNEQFF,TGTGCCTCAAATCGGGACAGAACTTACAATGAGCAGTTCTTC
many,TRBJ2-7,TRBV28,.,12,CASSLKWSEQYF,TGTGCCAGCAGTTTAAAGTGGAGCGAGCAGTACTTC
.,TRBJ1-1,TRBV28,TRBD1,15,CASSVGTGMNTKAFF,TGTGCCAGCAGTGTCGGGACAGGCATGAACACTAAAGCTTTCTTT
many,TRBJ2-3,TRBV14,.,14,CASSQFVFLDTQYF,TGTGCCAGCAGCCAATTCGTGTTCCTGGATACGCAGTATTTT
.,TRBJ1-3,TRBV7-9,.,15,CASSRSRVLGNTIYF,TGTGCCAGCAGCCGCAGCAGGGTTCTCGGAAACACCATATATTTT
.,TRBJ2-1,TRBV6-9,.,18,CVSSYEVDCASFINEQFF,TGTGTTAGCAGTTACGAGGTAGATTGTGCAAGTTTCATCAATGAGCAGTTCTTC
once,TRBJ2-1,TRBV4-1,TRBD2,16,CASSQRGSGRVNEQFF,TGCGCCAGCAGCCAAAGGGGAAGCGGGAGGGTTAATGAGCAGTTCTTC
.,TRBJ2-5,TRBV27,.,15,CASSRGTQLGATEYF,TGTGCCAGCAGTAGGGGGACCCAGCTCGGTGCGACCGAGTACTTC
many,TRBJ2-1,TRBV7-9,TRBD1,16,CASSSYTSRQGSEQFF,TGTGCCAGCAGCTCGTACACCTCCAGACAGGGGAGTGAGCAGTTCTTC
.,TRBJ2-7,TRBV7-2,TRBD1,15,CASSAQGDRGSAQYF,TGTGCCAGCAGCGCTCAGGGCGACAGGGGGTCCGCGCAGTACTTC
many,TRBJ1-5,TRBV2,.,15,CASSEDRQVNQPQHF,TGTGCCAGCAGTGAGGACAGACAGGTCAATCAGCCCCAGCATTTT
many,TRBJ2-7,TRBV11-2,.,13,CASSTRLYYEQYF,TGTGCCAGCAGCACCCGATTGTACTACGAGCAGTACTTC
many,TRBJ1-5,TRBV29-1,TRBD1,14,CSVVGTDKNQPQHF,TGCAGCGTTGTTGGGACAGATAAGAATCAGCCCCAGCATTTT
many,TRBJ1-2,TRBV4-3,.,15,CASSQDAGSYYGYTF,TGCGCCAGCAGCCAAGATGCAGGGAGCTACTATGGCTACACCTTC
many,TRBJ2-6,TRBV20-1,.,16,CSASSGPGSGANVLTF,TGCAGTGCTAGTTCAGGGCCAGGCTCTGGGGCCAACGTCCTGACTTTC
many,TRBJ1-2,TRBV12-3/TRBV12-4,TRBD1,14,CASRPGGWRDGYTF,TGTGCCAGCAGACCAGGGGGCTGGCGTGATGGCTACACCTTC
many,TRBJ1-6,TRBV4-1,TRBD1,15,CASSFRTGDKSPLHF,TGCGCCAGCAGCTTTCGGACAGGGGATAAATCACCCCTCCACTTT
many,TRBJ2-1,TRBV29-1,.,14,CSVDSQLSYNEQFF,TGCAGCGTTGACAGTCAACTTTCCTACAATGAGCAGTTCTTC
.,TRBJ2-1,TRBV11-3,TRBD2,16,CASSPGTSGTSYEQFF,TGTGCCAGCAGCCCGGGGACTAGCGGGACCTCCTACGAGCAGTTCTTC
.,TRBJ2-7,TRBV7-8,TRBD1,14,CASSRFTGGYEQYF,TGTGCCAGCAGCCGCTTTACAGGGGGGTACGAGCAGTACTTC
many,TRBJ2-5,TRBV4-1,.,13,CASSQDEGRGQYF,TGCGCCAGCAGCCAAGATGAGGGACGGGGCCAGTACTTC
.,TRBJ2-1,TRBV6-1,.,18,CASRNGGLVDTGPNEQFF,TGTGCCAGCAGAAACGGGGGGCTAGTAGACACGGGTCCGAATGAGCAGTTCTTC
.,TRBJ2-7,TRBV20-1,TRBD2,15,CSARDLREGLSEQYF,TGCAGTGCTAGAGATTTGCGGGAGGGCCTGAGCGAGCAGTACTTC
.,TRBJ2-7,TRBV6-5,TRBD2,13,CASSYGRGNEQYF,TGTGCCAGCAGTTACGGGAGGGGCAACGAGCAGTACTTC
many,TRBJ1-1,TRBV18,.,13,CASSPSGDTEAFF,TGTGCCAGCTCACCCTCAGGGGATACTGAAGCTTTCTTT
many,TRBJ2-5,TRBV27,TRBD2,16,CATRKSTSGRVETQYF,TGTGCCACCAGAAAATCGACTAGCGGGAGGGTGGAGACCCAGTACTTC
.,TRBJ2-2,TRBV28,.,14,CASLKRFNTGGLFF,TGTGCCAGCCTCAAGCGATTCAACACCGGGGGGCTGTTTTTT
few,TRBJ1-1,TRBV25-1,.,12,CASSEGATEAFF,TGTGCCAGCAGTGAAGGTGCGACTGAAGCTTTCTTT
many,TRBJ1-1,TRBV2,.,15,CASRERLGGYAEAFF,TGTGCCAGCAGAGAGCGATTAGGGGGGTACGCTGAAGCTTTCTTT
many,TRBJ2-1,TRBV29-1,.,12,CSVEVASNEQFF,TGCAGCGTTGAGGTAGCCTCTAATGAGCAGTTCTTC
.,TRBJ2-2,TRBV11-2,.,13,CASSLVPTGEPFF,TGTGCCAGCAGCTTAGTCCCGACCGGGGAGCCGTTTTTT
.,TRBJ2-3,TRBV4-1,.,14,CASSLSGDVDTQYF,TGCGCCAGCAGCTTATCGGGAGATGTAGATACGCAGTATTTT
.,TRBJ1-3,TRBV30,TRBD1,15,CAWSVNRGRGNTIYF,TGTGCCTGGAGTGTCAACAGGGGACGTGGAAACACCATATATTTT
many,TRBJ2-1,TRBV5-8,.,16,CASSSTGTHRHSEQFF,TGTGCCAGCAGTTCTACAGGGACACACCGACACAGTGAGCAGTTCTTC
many,TRBJ2-7,TRBV19,.,13,CASSVLGANEQYF,TGTGCCAGTAGCGTCCTAGGGGCTAACGAGCAGTACTTC
.,TRBJ1-1,TRBV6-1,.,14,CASSEFGRSTEAFF,TGTGCCAGCAGTGAATTTGGCAGGAGCACTGAAGCTTTCTTT
many,TRBJ2-1,TRBV4-3,TRBD1,15,CASSLGQGEYNEQFF,TGCGCCAGCAGCCTGGGACAGGGGGAATACAATGAGCAGTTCTTC
.,TRBJ1-6,TRBV6-2/TRBV6-3,.,15,CASSFGPQHNSPLHF,TGTGCCAGCAGTTTTGGGCCCCAACATAATTCACCCCTCCACTTT
once,TRBJ2-2,TRBV2,.,14,CASSEEQDTRELFF,TGCGCCAGCAGTGAAGAACAAGACACCCGGGAGCTGTTTTTT
many,TRBJ1-2,TRBV6-2/TRBV6-3,.,13,CASSYAPVYGYTF,TGTGCCAGCAGTTACGCGCCAGTCTATGGCTACACCTTC
many,TRBJ2-4,TRBV27,TRBD1,18,CASSPYRGRESGKNIQYF,TGTGCCAGCAGTCCCTACAGGGGGCGCGAATCGGGCAAAAACATTCAGTACTTC
many,TRBJ2-7,TRBV7-9,.,12,CASSLSPYEQYF,TGTGCCAGCAGCTTATCCCCCTACGAGCAGTACTTC
.,TRBJ2-2,TRBV6-2/TRBV6-3,TRBD2,17,CASIRLAGPANTGELFF,TGTGCCAGCATCCGACTAGCGGGACCAGCGAACACCGGGGAGCTGTTTTTT
.,TRBJ1-5,TRBV27,.,16,CANSLTGGANGQPQHF,TGTGCCAACAGTTTGACCGGGGGGGCTAATGGGCAGCCCCAGCATTTT
many,TRBJ1-5,TRBV10-2,.,17,CASSEGPEPGGNQPQHF,TGCGCCAGCAGTGAAGGGCCCGAACCTGGAGGCAATCAGCCCCAGCATTTT
.,TRBJ2-5,TRBV29-1,.,13,CSVEAREGETQYF,TGCAGCGTTGAGGCCAGGGAAGGGGAGACCCAGTACTTC
many,TRBJ1-3,TRBV29-1,TRBD1,15,CSVEDHGTGGNTIYF,TGCAGCGTTGAAGATCATGGGACAGGCGGAAACACCATATATTTT